This T cell receptor beta chain was profiled in a study of shared clonotypes between healthy human individuals. Whole-study context: Samples came from a couple of female and a few male donors aged 18 to 49.

Genomic DNA from each subset was divided evenly over several immunoSEQ plates. Assay used: immunoSEQ multiplex PCR; TCRdb lists only in-frame clones, some missing. The sample records around 530,000 clones, roughly four fifths being singletons. Healthy HIV-negative adults without recent acute infections or vaccinations served as donors. This TCR derives from a middle-aged woman in good health. Some clones in this sample may be carry-over from other donors' samples. The sequenced sample consisted of PBMCs.

The CDR3 bases are TGTGCCAGCCGGGCACTGGGGACTAGCGGCTACAATGAGCAGTTCTTC. It specifies CASRALGTSGYNEQFF. The chain recombines TRBV27 with TRBJ2-1; 11 bases are shared with TRBD2. V lost 8 bases, J lost 3 bases, and 9 bases stayed unmatched. Germline CDR1 and CDR2: MNHEY and SMNVEV (reference sequence). The CDR3 runs 16 residues.